The 9 T cell receptor beta chains reported below all come from one sample, sequenced in a study of cytomegalovirus exposure and HLA in healthy donors (dated 2017 in TCRdb). Library generation was performed with the immunoSEQ multiplex PCR assay. The multiplex PCR relied on a mix of 60 forward primers for TCR Vbeta segments and 13 reverse primers for TCR Jbeta segments. Entries here come from immuneACCESS through TCRdb and include only in-frame sequences with V and J called. Some clones fail to appear in such tables; in the studies checked, an unresolved V gene covers under half of the shortfall, and the cause of the remainder is unknown. For this sample there are around 150,000 clones; roughly 79% appear just once. Together, the top ten hold 1% of the sample. The sequencing sample was made of PBMCs. The receptors originated from a woman in her thirties or forties in good health and CMV-seronegative.

The chain has TRBV7-2 and TRBJ2-7, with a possible D match to TRBD2 (6 bases). CDR1 and CDR2 (germline): SGHTA, FQGNSA. The CDR3 has 14 residues. V was pared by 5 bases and J by 3 bases, with 14 bases between. The CDR3: CASSTYLADYEQYF. DNA of the CDR3: TGTGCCAGCAGCACCTATTTAGCGGACTACGAGCAGTACTTC.

The chain carries TRBV5-1 and TRBJ2-6; D is ambiguous. The CDR3 consists of 17 residues. Germline V gene lookup returns CDR1 SGHRS and CDR2 YFSETQ. The V end lost 0 bases, the J end lost 1 base, and 11 bases lay between the germline ends. The CDR3 DNA is TGCGCCAGCAGCTTGGGCGTACCGGGTTCTGGGGCCAACGTCCTGACTTTC. As protein: CASSLGVPGSGANVLTF.

The genes are TRBV27 and TRBJ1-1, with a weak D call TRBD1 (5 bases). The CDR3 consists of 13 residues. Trimming removed 0 bases at V and 8 bases at J, with 10 bases between. Germline CDR1 MNHEY, CDR2 SMNVEV (reference sequence). The CDR3 region has the DNA TGTGCCAGCAGTTTATCGTACAGGTTAGAAGCTTTCTTT. This translates into CASSLSYRLEAFF.

This rearrangement joins TRBV4-1 to TRBJ2-1; TRBD2 aligns across 7 bases. The V segment lost 9 bases and the J segment 5 bases; nucleotides outside the gene matches: 10. The CDR3 has 14 amino acids. Germline V lookup: CDR1 MGHRA, CDR2 YSYEKL. CDR3 in DNA: TGCGCCAGACCGGGACTATGCACTAACAATGAGCAGTTCTTC. Translation: CARPGLCTNNEQFF.

The chain joins TRBV7-3 to TRBJ1-2; 7 positions agree with TRBD1. The CDR3 length is 13 residues. Germline-derived CDR1 and CDR2 are SGHTA and FQGTGA. V lost 2 bases and J lost 8; bases outside the gene matches: 5. As DNA, the CDR3 is TGTGCCAGCAGCTTAGTGACAGGGAGAGGCTACACCTTC. Translating gives CASSLVTGRGYTF.

V and J are TRBV7-9 and TRBJ2-3, with TRBD2 as a possible D gene (6 bases). There are 13 residues in the CDR3. Germline V lookup: CDR1 SEHNR, CDR2 FQNEAQ (reference sequence). V was cut by 4 bases and J by 5 bases, with 10 bases left in between. Here the CDR3 DNA reads TGTGCCAGCAGCTCCGGGACTGGAGATACGCAGTATTTT. Translated: CASSSGTGDTQYF.

The chain employs TRBV5-8 and TRBJ1-3; 7 bases fit TRBD1. V gave up 2 bases and J gave up 4 bases; unmatched junction bases: 6. The CDR3 covers 15 residues. Germline CDR1 SGHTS, CDR2 YDEGEE. CDR3 sequence: CASSLRGRVGNTIYF. The CDR3 DNA reads as TGTGCCAGCAGCTTAAGGGGGCGGGTCGGAAACACCATATATTTT. Full variable domain (missing parts from reference TRBV5-8 and TRBJ1-3): EAGVTQSPTHLIKTRGQQATLRCSPISGHTSVYWYQQALGLGLQFLLWYDEGEERNRGNFPPRFSGRQFPNYSSELNVNALELEDSALYLCASSLRGRVGNTIYFGEGSWLTVV.

The genes are TRBV18 and TRBJ2-3; 8 positions match TRBD1. This CDR3 region has 14 residues. The V gene's germline CDR1 is KGHSH and CDR2 LQKENI. V shed 3 bases and J 7 bases; nucleotides not matched to a gene: 6. The CDR3 DNA sequence: TGTGCCAGCTCACCCGGGACAGGAGGGAATACGCAGTATTTT. Protein product: CASSPGTGGNTQYF.

This chain uses TRBV28 with TRBJ2-2, with D hard to call. The CDR3 contains 16 residues. The V gene lost 1 base and the J gene lost 0 bases, with 9 bases spanning the gap. Germline V lookup: CDR1 MDHEN, CDR2 SYDVKM. The CDR3 reads CASSLFGFPNTGELFF. CDR3 bases: TGTGCCAGCAGTTTATTCGGTTTCCCGAACACCGGGGAGCTGTTTTTT.